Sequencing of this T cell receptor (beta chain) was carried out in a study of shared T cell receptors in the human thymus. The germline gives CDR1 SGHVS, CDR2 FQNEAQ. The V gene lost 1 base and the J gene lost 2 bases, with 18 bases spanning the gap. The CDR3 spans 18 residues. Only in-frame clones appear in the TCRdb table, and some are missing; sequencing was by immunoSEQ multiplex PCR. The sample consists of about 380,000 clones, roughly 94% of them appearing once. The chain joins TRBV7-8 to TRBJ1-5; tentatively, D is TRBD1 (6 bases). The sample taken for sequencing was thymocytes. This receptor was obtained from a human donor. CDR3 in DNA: TGTGCCAGCAGCTTAGGCCAAACAGGGTCTGGCGGCAATCAGCCCCAGCATTTT. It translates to CASSLGQTGSGGNQPQHF.